The present T cell receptor (beta chain) was sequenced within a study of cytomegalovirus exposure and HLA in healthy donors. At the level of the study: The same platform was used for the roughly 120 validation repertoires as for the approximately 630 first-cohort repertoires, as reported in a later analysis. Study results and limitations: It was reported that the classifier diagnosed cytomegalovirus status with high specificity and sensitivity in both the original and validation cohorts. The study put 150 or so TCR beta chains on its list as cytomegalovirus-associated. Confirmation was obtained in vitro that a few CMV-associated chains are specific for CMV antigens.

TCRdb's copy holds only in-frame clones and misses some; the assay was immunoSEQ multiplex PCR. The sample yields roughly 250,000 clones, around 90% seen once. This CDR3 comprises 15 residues. Germline CDR1 is WSHSY and CDR2 is SAAADI. V gave up 10 bases and J gave up 1 base; unmatched junction bases: 9. To note about this clone: Its antigen is still unknown.

The source is a woman younger than 35 in good health and CMV-seronegative. The chain uses TRBV10-2 and TRBJ2-2, with 7 bases identical to TRBD2. The material sequenced was PBMCs. The CDR3 DNA sequence: TGCGCCACTTTCGGGGGGAGTAAGAACACCGGGGAGCTGTTTTTT. It encodes CATFGGSKNTGELFF.